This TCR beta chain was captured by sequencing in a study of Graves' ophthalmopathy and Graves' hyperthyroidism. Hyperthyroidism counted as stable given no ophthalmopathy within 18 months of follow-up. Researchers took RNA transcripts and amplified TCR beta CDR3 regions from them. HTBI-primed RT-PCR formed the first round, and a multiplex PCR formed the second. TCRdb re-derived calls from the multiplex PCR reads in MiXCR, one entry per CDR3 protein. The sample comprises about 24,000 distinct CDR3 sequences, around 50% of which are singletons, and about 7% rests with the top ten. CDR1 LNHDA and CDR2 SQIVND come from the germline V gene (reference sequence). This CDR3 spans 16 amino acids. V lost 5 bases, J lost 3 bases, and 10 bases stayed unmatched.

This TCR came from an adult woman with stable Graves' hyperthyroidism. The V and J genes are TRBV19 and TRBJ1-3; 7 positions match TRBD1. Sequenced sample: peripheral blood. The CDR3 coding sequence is TGTGCCAGTAGTGCCAGGGGGACAGTCAGTGGAAACACCATATATTTT. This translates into CASSARGTVSGNTIYF.